Following are 22 T cell receptor beta chains from one sample sequenced in a study of shared clonotypes between healthy human individuals. Terminally differentiated effector memory CD45RA+ cells were excluded from the naive CD8 cells, which were CD45RO-negative and positively selected for CCR7. Here immunoSEQ multiplex PCR was the method, and the copy in TCRdb shows in-frame clones only, minus some. The data contain around 1,900,000 clones, 90% to 95% of them singletons. The sequencing input was naive CD8+ T cells from PBMCs. These receptors were taken from a young man in good health. Some clones in this sample may be carry-over from other donors' samples.

V gene TRBV28 combines with J gene TRBJ1-4, with TRBD1 identical over 7 bases. V shed 6 bases and J 4 bases; nucleotides not matched to a gene: 8. The CDR3 contains 15 residues. CDR1 and CDR2 from the germline V gene are MDHEN and SYDVKM. Here the CDR3 DNA reads TGTGCCAGCAGAATTGGGACAGATGTTAATGAAAAACTGTTTTTT. Protein product: CASRIGTDVNEKLFF.

The chain employs TRBV9 and TRBJ2-3; 7 positions agree with TRBD2. CDR3 length: 18 amino acids. The germline V gene encodes CDR1 SGDLS and CDR2 YYNGEE. V shed 2 bases and J 1 base; nucleotides not matched to a gene: 13. This CDR3 is CASSVSTLDLAGTDTQYF. Here the CDR3 DNA reads TGTGCCAGCAGCGTTTCTACCTTGGACCTAGCGGGCACAGATACGCAGTATTTT.

The V and J genes are TRBV10-3 and TRBJ2-7, with TRBD2 matching over 11 bases. This CDR3 region has 23 residues. The J segment lost 3 bases and the V segment lost 0 bases, leaving 25 bases of the junction unmatched. Germline values: CDR1 ENHRY, CDR2 SYGVKD. In DNA, the CDR3 is TGTGCCATCAGTGAGTCAAAACGAGAGCCTTCCACTAGCGGGAGTTTTCTGCGCTACGAGCAGTACTTC. This encodes CAISESKREPSTSGSFLRYEQYF.

This chain uses TRBV10-3 with TRBJ2-1; maybe TRBD2 (5 bases). The CDR3 spans 15 residues. V gave up 6 bases and J gave up 1 base, with 13 bases separating them. Per the germline V gene, CDR1 is ENHRY and CDR2 is SYGVKD. The CDR3 here is CAISEDYLSYNEQFF. The CDR3, as DNA: TGTGCCATCAGCGAAGACTATCTATCCTACAATGAGCAGTTCTTC.

This clone was recorded once. This sample also contains other DNA sequences that code for the same CDR3. The V gene is TRBV5-6, the J gene TRBJ2-7; D is ambiguous. The germline V and J ends were trimmed by 1 base and 0 bases, with 5 bases remaining between them. The germline gives CDR1 SGHDT, CDR2 YYEEEE. This CDR3 spans 13 amino acids. CDR3 amino acids: CASSLYSSYEQYF. CDR3 bases: TGTGCCAGCAGCTTGTACTCCTCCTACGAGCAGTACTTC.

This chain links TRBV19 with TRBJ2-1, with D tentatively TRBD1 or TRBD2 (5 bases each). The CDR3 is made up of 15 amino acids. V lost 7 bases to trimming and J lost 4 bases, with 17 bases between them. From germline, CDR1 is LNHDA and CDR2 SQIVND (reference sequence). The chain's CDR3 is CASTFGRGPYNEQFF. The CDR3 DNA sequence: TGTGCCAGTACGTTTGGTAGGGGACCTTACAATGAGCAGTTCTTC.

The J gene is TRBJ1-4, the V gene TRBV7-8; D is perhaps TRBD1 (5 bases). V shed 5 bases and J shed 10 bases, with 20 bases lying between them. The CDR3 sequence is 15 residues long. Germline V lookup: CDR1 SGHVS, CDR2 FQNEAQ. CDR3 nucleotide sequence: TGTGCCAGCAGCCTCCAGAGCGAGGGGCAGAGAAAACTGTTTTTT. Protein sequence: CASSLQSEGQRKLFF.

The V gene is TRBV13, the J gene TRBJ2-7; TRBD1 matches at 12 bases. V was clipped by 3 bases and J by 4 bases; unmatched bases: 10. Germline CDR1 and CDR2: PRHDT and FYEKMQ (reference sequence). This CDR3 is built from 17 residues. The CDR3 DNA reads as TGTGCCAGCAGCTTCCTAGGGACAGGGGGCTACGGTTACGAGCAGTACTTC. Protein: CASSFLGTGGYGYEQYF.

This chain links TRBV15 with TRBJ1-4; TRBD1 might be the D (6 bases). Between the trimmed V and J ends, which lost 5 bases and 6 bases, there was a span of 10 bases. The germline V gene has CDR1 LNHNV and CDR2 YYDKDF (reference sequence). This CDR3 is 13 amino acids long. CDR3 region: CATSRGADEKLFF. The CDR3 DNA reads as TGTGCCACCAGCCGGGGGGCGGATGAAAAACTGTTTTTT.

This clone was seen a single time. The same CDR3 can be traced to other DNA sequences in this sample. The chain employs TRBV9 and TRBJ2-3; 9 bases match TRBD2. The V gene's germline CDR1 is SGDLS and CDR2 YYNGEE. V trimming: 4 bases; J trimming: 1 base; junction bases outside the gene matches: 4. This CDR3 has 15 residues. The CDR3 DNA follows: TGTGCCAGCAGCCCATGGACTAGCGGCACAGATACGCAGTATTTT. Residues: CASSPWTSGTDTQYF.

The rearrangement uses TRBV5-6 and TRBJ1-5; TRBD1 matches at 7 bases. V trimming: 4 bases; J trimming: 6 bases; junction bases outside the gene matches: 1. Germline-derived CDR1 and CDR2 are SGHDT and YYEEEE. The CDR3 covers 12 residues. CDR3 in amino acids: CASSPGGQPQHF. The CDR3, as DNA: TGTGCCAGCAGCCCAGGGGGTCAGCCCCAGCATTTT.

The chain couples TRBV7-9 to TRBJ2-7; perhaps TRBD2 as D (6 bases). CDR3 size: 15 residues. Between the trimmed V and J ends, which lost 5 bases and 2 bases, there was a span of 16 bases. CDR1 and CDR2 from the germline V gene are SEHNR and FQNEAQ (reference sequence). Written as DNA, the CDR3 is TGTGCCAGCAGCCCATTACGGGACTCTACCTACGAGCAGTACTTC. This codes for CASSPLRDSTYEQYF. Full variable domain (rest looked up from reference TRBV7-9 and TRBJ2-7): DTGVSQNPRHKITKRGQNVTFRCDPISEHNRLYWYRQTLGQGPEFLTYFQNEAQLEKSRLLSDRFSAERPKGSFSTLEIQRTEQGDSAMYLCASSPLRDSTYEQYFGPGTRLTVT.

This clone was observed a single time. The V call is TRBV27, the J call TRBJ2-3, with D hard to call. The V gene's germline CDR1 is MNHEY and CDR2 SMNVEV (reference sequence). CDR3 size: 14 residues. V was shortened by 4 bases and J by 1 base, with 9 bases between the two germline ends. DNA of the CDR3: TGTGCCAGCAGTTCCCGGATTGGCACAGATACGCAGTATTTT. As protein: CASSSRIGTDTQYF.

V usage is TRBV13 and J usage is TRBJ2-7; TRBD1 aligns across 8 bases. This CDR3 has 13 residues. Trimming took 2 bases from V and 5 from J; bases not matched to a gene: 2. Per germline, CDR1 PRHDT and CDR2 FYEKMQ (reference sequence). In DNA form, the CDR3 reads TGTGCCAGCAGCTTAAGGACAGGGCACGAGCAGTACTTC. As protein: CASSLRTGHEQYF.

The J gene is TRBJ2-4, the V gene TRBV13, with D possibly TRBD1 on 7 matching bases. Germline CDR1 and CDR2: PRHDT and FYEKMQ (reference sequence). CDR3 length: 14 amino acids. V lost 5 bases, J lost 6 bases, and 14 bases lay in between. CDR3 region: CASSTRQGLNIQYF. As DNA, the CDR3 is TGTGCCAGCAGCACCCGACAGGGACTAAACATTCAGTACTTC.

The J gene is TRBJ2-7, the V gene TRBV6-1; a possible D gene is TRBD1 (5 bases). Per germline, CDR1 MNHNS and CDR2 SASEGT. The V end lost 6 bases, the J end lost 0 bases, and 12 bases lay between the germline ends. The CDR3 is 14 amino acids. The CDR3 here is CASRDTYSSYEQYF. DNA of the CDR3: TGTGCCAGCAGGGACACCTATAGCTCCTACGAGCAGTACTTC.

This chain links TRBV27 with TRBJ1-2; 12 positions match TRBD1. V lost 8 bases and J lost 7; bases outside the gene matches: 11. This CDR3 has 15 amino acids. Germline CDR1 reads MNHEY; CDR2 reads SMNVEV (reference sequence). DNA for the CDR3: TGTGCCAGCCGAGGGACGGGACAGGGGGCGCGTGGCTACACCTTC. Protein product: CASRGTGQGARGYTF.

This clone was observed a handful of times. At the DNA level, this CDR3 is encoded by other sequences in the same sample as well. The rearrangement links TRBV27 to TRBJ1-1; D unresolved. Trimming removed 0 bases at V and 1 base at J, with 3 bases between. Germline CDR1 is MNHEY and CDR2 is SMNVEV (reference sequence). The CDR3 loop spans 13 amino acids. CDR3 sequence: CASSLSPNTEAFF. CDR3 sequence (DNA): TGTGCCAGCAGTTTATCCCCGAACACTGAAGCTTTCTTT.

The chain links TRBV2 to TRBJ2-2, with TRBD1 matching 7 bases. Germline assignment: CDR1 SNHLY and CDR2 FYNNEI. The length of the CDR3 is 14 residues. V trimming: 6 bases; J trimming: 4 bases; junction bases outside the gene matches: 5. CDR3 residues: CASRRTGPTGELFF. CDR3 DNA: TGTGCCAGCAGACGGACAGGTCCCACCGGGGAGCTGTTTTTT.

The chain has TRBV4-3 and TRBJ1-2; D is perhaps TRBD1 (6 bases). The CDR3 is made up of 16 amino acids. The V gene's germline CDR1 is LGHNA and CDR2 YSLEER. Trimming left V 3 bases short and J 7 bases short, with 21 bases between. CDR3 in DNA: TGCGCCAGCAGCCACTCCGCTCACAGGGCGTCGGTTGGCTACACCTTC. It yields the protein CASSHSAHRASVGYTF.

V usage is TRBV28 and J usage is TRBJ2-7; the D gene is possibly TRBD2 (5 bases). The CDR3 extends over 14 amino acids. The ends were cut back, 7 bases at V and 3 bases at J, with 16 bases in the middle. Germline CDR1 reads MDHEN; CDR2 reads SYDVKM. The CDR3 coding sequence is TGTGCCAGCACTGCAAAGCTGAGGGACTACGAGCAGTACTTC. Its translation is CASTAKLRDYEQYF.

This sequence joins TRBV28 and TRBJ2-7, with unresolved D. The CDR3 runs to 11 residues. V was shortened by 9 bases and J by 2 bases, with 8 bases between the two germline ends. Per germline, CDR1 MDHEN and CDR2 SYDVKM. CDR3 nucleotides: TGTGCCAGTCAGGTTGCCTACGAGCAGTACTTC. Protein: CASQVAYEQYF. Looking up the rest from reference TRBV28 and TRBJ2-7 gives the full variable domain: DVKVTQSSRYLVKRTGEKVFLECVQDMDHENMFWYRQDPGLGLRLIYFSYDVKMKEKGDIPEGYSVSREKKERFSLILESASTNQTSMYLCASQVAYEQYFGPGTRLTVT.